This T cell receptor (beta chain) was sequenced for a study of metastatic and nonmetastatic thyroid tumors. Patients were all untreated before their thyroid surgery. CDR1 is MNHNS, CDR2 SASEGT, per germline. Trimming shortened V by 5 bases and J by 3 bases, and 14 bases separated the two germline ends. The CDR3 spans 14 residues. Using MiXCR, TCRdb re-called clones from the PCR reads. Of 30,000 to 35,000 clones listed, over 12% were seen once; the top ten hold around 19%. The chain employs TRBV6-1 and TRBJ2-7; D possibly corresponds to TRBD1 (6 bases). This TCR was sampled from a male donor with papillary thyroid cancer or a benign thyroid nodule (not recorded which). Some clones in this sample may be carry-over from other donors' samples. Sequenced input: blood. CDR3 loop: CASSRMTGFYEQYF. The DNA of the CDR3 is TGTGCCAGCAGTAGGATGACAGGTTTCTACGAGCAGTACTTC.